The clone carrying this TCR beta chain has ten or more counts. RNA transcripts gave rise to amplified TCR beta CDR3 regions. The TCR CDR3 was amplified in a first-round RT-PCR using the HTBI primer set. TCRdb reanalysed the multiplex PCR reads using MiXCR and keeps one entry per CDR3 protein. The sample carries about 550,000 distinct CDR3 sequences, around 21% recorded once. V gave up 6 bases and J gave up 2 bases, with 5 bases separating them. The CDR3 has 11 residues. Graves' hyperthyroidism is called stable when ophthalmopathy does not progress within 18 months. The study enrolled patients aged 18 to 65 with newly diagnosed hyperthyroidism of under 2 months' duration. PBMCs stemmed from 8.5 to 10 ml fresh peripheral blood. This sample is drawn from a study of T cells in Graves' hyperthyroidism and ophthalmopathy.

This clonotype was sampled from a man aged 18 to 30 with Graves' hyperthyroidism. Sequencing was carried out using blood. The chain combines TRBV12-3 or TRBV12-4 with TRBJ2-7; D call uncertain. CDR3 in DNA: TGTGCCAGCAGCTCGACCTACGAGCAGTACTTC. It specifies CASSSTYEQYF.